This T cell receptor (beta chain) was recovered during a study of blood T cell repertoires in COVID-19. Overall study context: T cells, B-cell-depleted T cells, or PBMCs provided the cDNA or gDNA that served as material.

This table comes from immunoSEQ multiplex PCR, and its TCRdb copy is limited to in-frame clones, with some not included. The sample lists under 35,000 clones, roughly nine tenths occurring once. Trimming at V came to 4 bases and at J to 1 base, leaving 10 bases not matched to a gene. CDR1 and CDR2 (germline): SEHNR, FQNEAQ (reference sequence). The CDR3 is 18 residues long. The sequence was collected from a human donor in a cohort sampled during active COVID-19. The gene calls are TRBV7-9 and TRBJ2-5; TRBD2 aligns across 12 bases. The sample comprised peripheral blood. The CDR3 loop is CASSYNTLAGGTQETQYF. CDR3 in DNA: TGTGCCAGCAGCTACAACACCCTAGCGGGGGGGACCCAAGAGACCCAGTACTTC.